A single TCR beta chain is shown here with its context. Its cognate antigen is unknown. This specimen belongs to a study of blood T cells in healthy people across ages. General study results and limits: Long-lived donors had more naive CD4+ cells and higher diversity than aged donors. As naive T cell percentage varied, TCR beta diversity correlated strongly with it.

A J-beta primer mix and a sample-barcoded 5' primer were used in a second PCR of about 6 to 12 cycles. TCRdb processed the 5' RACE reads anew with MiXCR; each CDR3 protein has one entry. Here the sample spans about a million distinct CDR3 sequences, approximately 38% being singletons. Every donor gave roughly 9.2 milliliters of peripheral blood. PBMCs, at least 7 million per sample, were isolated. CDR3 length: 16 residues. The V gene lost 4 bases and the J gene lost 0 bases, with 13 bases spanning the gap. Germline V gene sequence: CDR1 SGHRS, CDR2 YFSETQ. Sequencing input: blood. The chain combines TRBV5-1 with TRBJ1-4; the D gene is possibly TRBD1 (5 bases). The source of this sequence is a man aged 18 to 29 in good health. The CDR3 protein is CASSPGRTTTNEKLFF. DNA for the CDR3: TGCGCCAGCAGCCCGGGACGGACCACAACTAATGAAAAACTGTTTTTT.